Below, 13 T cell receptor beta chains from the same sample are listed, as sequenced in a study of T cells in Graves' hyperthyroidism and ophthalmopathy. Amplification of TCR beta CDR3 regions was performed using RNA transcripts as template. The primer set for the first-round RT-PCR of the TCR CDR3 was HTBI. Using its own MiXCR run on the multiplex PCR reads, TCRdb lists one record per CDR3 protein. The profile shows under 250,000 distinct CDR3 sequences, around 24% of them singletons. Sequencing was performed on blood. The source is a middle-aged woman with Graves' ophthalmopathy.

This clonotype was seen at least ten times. CDR3 sequence reads: CASSGGTSGELWGEQYF. In nucleotides, the CDR3 is TGTGCCAGCAGCGGAGGGACTAGCGGGGAACTCTGGGGAGAGCAGTACTTC. The genes are TRBV27 and TRBJ2-7; 13 bases fit TRBD2. V gave up 6 bases and J gave up 7 bases; unmatched junction bases: 15. CDR3 size: 17 residues. In germline, CDR1 is MNHEY, CDR2 SMNVEV (reference sequence).

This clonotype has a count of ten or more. This CDR3 is CASSYGGHEQFF. The CDR3 DNA reads TGTGCCAGCAGTTACGGTGGGCATGAGCAGTTCTTC. This rearrangement joins TRBV6-2 or TRBV6-3 to TRBJ2-1, with D unresolved. Germline CDR1 reads MNHEY; CDR2 reads SVGEGT. The CDR3 sequence is 12 residues long. With 2 bases removed from V and 8 bases from J, the gap between germline ends came to 7 bases.

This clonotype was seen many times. CDR3 DNA sequence: TGTGCCAGCAGTGACAGGGCCCCCTCTTATAGCAATCAGCCCCAGCATTTT. This encodes CASSDRAPSYSNQPQHF. The chain is built from TRBV28 and TRBJ1-5; 7 bases align to TRBD1. Per the germline V gene, CDR1 is MDHEN and CDR2 is SYDVKM. CDR3 length: 17 residues. The J segment lost 0 bases and the V segment lost 5 bases, leaving 10 bases of the junction unmatched.

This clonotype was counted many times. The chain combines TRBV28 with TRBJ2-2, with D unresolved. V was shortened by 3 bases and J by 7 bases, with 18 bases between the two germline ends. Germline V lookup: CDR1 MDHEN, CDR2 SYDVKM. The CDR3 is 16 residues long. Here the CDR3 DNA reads TGTGCCAGCAGTTTTGCCAGACTTTATGTGGGCGGGGAGCTGTTTTTT. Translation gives CASSFARLYVGGELFF.

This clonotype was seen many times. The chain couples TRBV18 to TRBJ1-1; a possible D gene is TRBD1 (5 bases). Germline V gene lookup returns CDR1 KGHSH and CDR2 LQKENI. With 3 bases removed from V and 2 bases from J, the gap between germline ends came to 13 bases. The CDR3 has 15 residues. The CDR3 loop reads CASSPLVGQNTEAFF. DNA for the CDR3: TGTGCCAGCTCACCGCTAGTAGGACAAAACACTGAAGCTTTCTTT.

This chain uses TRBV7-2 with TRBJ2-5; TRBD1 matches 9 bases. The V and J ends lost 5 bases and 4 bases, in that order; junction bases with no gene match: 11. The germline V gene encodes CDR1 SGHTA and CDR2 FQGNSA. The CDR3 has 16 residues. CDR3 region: CASSRTRQTGGETQYF. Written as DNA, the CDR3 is TGTGCCAGCAGCCGAACACGCCAGACAGGGGGAGAGACCCAGTACTTC.

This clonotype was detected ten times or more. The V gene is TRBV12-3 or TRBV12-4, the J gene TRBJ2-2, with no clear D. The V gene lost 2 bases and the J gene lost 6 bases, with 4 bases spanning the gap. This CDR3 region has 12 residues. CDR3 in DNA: TGTGCCAGCAGTTTATTGGCCGGGGAGCTGTTTTTT. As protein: CASSLLAGELFF.

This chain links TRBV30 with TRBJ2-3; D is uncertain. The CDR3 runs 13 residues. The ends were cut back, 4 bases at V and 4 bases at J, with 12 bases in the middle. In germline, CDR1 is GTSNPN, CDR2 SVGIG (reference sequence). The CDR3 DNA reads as TGTGCCTGGACCTCCCCCTTGGCAGATACGCAGTATTTT. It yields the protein CAWTSPLADTQYF. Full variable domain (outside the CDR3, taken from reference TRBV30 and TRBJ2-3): SQTIHQWPATLVQPVGSPLSLECTVEGTSNPNLYWYRQAAGRGLQLLFYSVGIGQISSEVPQNLSASRPQDRQFILSSKKLLLSDSGFYLCAWTSPLADTQYFGPGTRLTVL.

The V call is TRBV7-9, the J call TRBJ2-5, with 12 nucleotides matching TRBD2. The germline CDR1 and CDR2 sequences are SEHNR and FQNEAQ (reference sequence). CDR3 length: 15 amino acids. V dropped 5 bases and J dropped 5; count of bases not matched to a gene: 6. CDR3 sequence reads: CASSTTSGRGETQYF. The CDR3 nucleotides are TGTGCCAGCAGCACGACTAGCGGGAGAGGGGAGACCCAGTACTTC.

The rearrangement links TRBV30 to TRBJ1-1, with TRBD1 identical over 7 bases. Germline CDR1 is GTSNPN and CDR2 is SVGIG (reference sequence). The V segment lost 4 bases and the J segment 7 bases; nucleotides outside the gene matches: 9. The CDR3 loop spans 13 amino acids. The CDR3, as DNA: TGTGCCTGGAATAGACAGGGCCATGGTGAAGCTTTCTTT. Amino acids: CAWNRQGHGEAFF.

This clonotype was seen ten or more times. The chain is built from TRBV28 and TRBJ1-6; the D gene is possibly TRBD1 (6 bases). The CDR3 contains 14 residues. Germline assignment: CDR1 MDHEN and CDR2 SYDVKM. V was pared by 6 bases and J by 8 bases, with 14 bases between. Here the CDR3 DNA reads TGTGCCAGCAGATCAGGGGACAATTATTCACCCCTCCACTTT. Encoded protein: CASRSGDNYSPLHF.

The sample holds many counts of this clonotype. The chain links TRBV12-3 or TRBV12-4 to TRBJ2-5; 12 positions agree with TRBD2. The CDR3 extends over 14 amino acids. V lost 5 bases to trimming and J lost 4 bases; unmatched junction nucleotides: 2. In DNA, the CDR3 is TGTGCCAGCAGTGCGACTAGCGGGGGAGAGACCCAGTACTTC. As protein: CASSATSGGETQYF.

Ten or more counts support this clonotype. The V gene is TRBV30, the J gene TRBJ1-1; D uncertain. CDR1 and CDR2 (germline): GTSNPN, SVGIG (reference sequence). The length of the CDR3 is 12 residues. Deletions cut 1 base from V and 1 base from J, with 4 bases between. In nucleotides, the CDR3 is TGTGCCTGGAGTGAAGGGAACACTGAAGCTTTCTTT. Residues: CAWSEGNTEAFF.